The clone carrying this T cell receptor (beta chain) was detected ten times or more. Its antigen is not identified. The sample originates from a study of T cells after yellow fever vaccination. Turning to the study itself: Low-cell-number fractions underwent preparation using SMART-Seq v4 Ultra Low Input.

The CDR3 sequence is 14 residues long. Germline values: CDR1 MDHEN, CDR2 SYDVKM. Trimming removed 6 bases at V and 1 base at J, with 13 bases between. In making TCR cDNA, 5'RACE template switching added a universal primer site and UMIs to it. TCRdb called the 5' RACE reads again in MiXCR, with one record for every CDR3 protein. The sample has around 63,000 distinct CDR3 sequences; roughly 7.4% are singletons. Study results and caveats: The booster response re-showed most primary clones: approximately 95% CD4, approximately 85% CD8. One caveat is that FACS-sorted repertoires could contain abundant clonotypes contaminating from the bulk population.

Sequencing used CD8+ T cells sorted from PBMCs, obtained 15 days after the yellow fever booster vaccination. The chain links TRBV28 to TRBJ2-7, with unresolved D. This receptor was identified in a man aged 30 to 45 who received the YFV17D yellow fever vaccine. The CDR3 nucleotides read TGTGCCAGCAGCCCCGAACCAGGATCCTACGAGCAGTACTTC. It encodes CASSPEPGSYEQYF.